What follows describes a single TCR beta chain. CDR1 and CDR2 (germline): LGHNA, YSLEER. Germline trimming cut 2 bases from V and 2 bases from J; bases unmatched to any gene: 7. The CDR3 sequence is 17 residues long. This record comes from a study of T cell changes during pregnancy in multiple sclerosis. Generated by immunoSEQ multiplex PCR, the TCRdb table keeps only in-frame clones and is missing some. Among about 75,000 clones listed, about 93% were seen once. The chain recombines TRBV4-3 with TRBJ2-1, with 9 bases aligning to TRBD2. The specimen was CD4+ T cells from peripheral blood mononuclear cells, collected before pregnancy. The TCR originated in a female donor with multiple sclerosis, enrolled in a pregnancy study. CDR3 loop: CASSQFISGGTYNEQFF. The DNA for the CDR3 is TGCGCCAGCAGCCAATTCATTAGCGGGGGAACCTACAATGAGCAGTTCTTC.